Listed below are T cell receptor beta chains from one sample, sequenced in a study of shared clonotypes between healthy human individuals. The assay was immunoSEQ multiplex PCR, and TCRdb's table has in-frame clones only and misses some. The sample lists about 2.4 million clones, 93% occurring once. Sequenced material: naive CD4+ T cells from PBMCs. The receptor source for this set is a man between 18 and 29 years old in good health. Some clones in this sample may be carry-over from other donors' samples. The CDR3 runs from the conserved cysteine through the conserved F or W. The D gene is left open where the match is weak. Size is omitted from some rows. Given values are once, few, many or a class for expanded clones.

TRBV6-1	TRBJ2-1	.	.	CASSVMPGLSSNEQFF	TGTGCCAGCAGTGTTATGCCGGGACTTAGTAGCAATGAGCAGTTCTTC
TRBV5-5	TRBJ1-1	.	.	CASSLVGDTEAFF	TGTGCCAGCAGCTTGGTTGGGGACACTGAAGCTTTCTTT
TRBV5-5	TRBJ1-2	TRBD1	.	CASSLSPGQGLDGYTF	TGTGCCAGCAGCCTCTCCCCGGGACAGGGGCTCGATGGCTACACCTTC
TRBV29-1	TRBJ2-3	.	.	CSEGPDTQYF	TGCAGCGAGGGGCCAGATACGCAGTATTTT
TRBV20-1	TRBJ1-1	.	few	CSARTGEAFF	TGCAGTGCTAGAACAGGTGAAGCTTTCTTT
TRBV4-3	TRBJ1-2	TRBD1	.	CASSEGATGYGYTF	TGCGCCAGCAGCGAGGGGGCGACGGGCTATGGCTACACCTTC
TRBV4-1	TRBJ2-7	.	.	CASSEGGYEQYF	TGCGCCAGCAGCGAGGGGGGCTACGAGCAGTACTTC
TRBV7-3	TRBJ2-1	.	.	CASSLTRGVLNEQFF	TGTGCCAGCAGCTTAACCAGGGGGGTCTTGAATGAGCAGTTCTTC
TRBV28	TRBJ1-4	TRBD1	.	CASRPGQGNEKLFF	TGTGCCAGCAGGCCGGGACAGGGGAATGAAAAACTGTTTTTT
TRBV30	TRBJ2-1	.	.	CAWSVQGGNPNEQFF	TGTGCCTGGAGTGTACAAGGCGGGAACCCCAATGAGCAGTTCTTC
TRBV7-3	TRBJ2-7	TRBD2	.	CASSPGASGAYEQYF	TGTGCCAGCAGCCCAGGGGCTAGCGGGGCCTACGAGCAGTACTTC
TRBV6-5	TRBJ2-3	.	.	CASSLVEIGSDTQYF	TGTGCCAGCAGTTTAGTGGAAATCGGTTCAGATACGCAGTATTTT
TRBV15	TRBJ2-7	.	.	CATSRGRGYEQYF	TGTGCCACCAGCAGAGGGAGGGGATACGAGCAGTACTTC
TRBV4-1	TRBJ2-7	TRBD1	.	CASSQGGYRDSSYEQYF	TGCGCCAGCAGCCAAGGGGGGTACCGGGACAGTTCCTACGAGCAGTACTTC
TRBV29-1	TRBJ2-7	.	.	CSVSTGTVMREQYF	TGCAGCGTGTCCACCGGGACGGTTATGAGGGAGCAGTACTTC
TRBV7-3	TRBJ1-1	.	.	CASSLMRNTEAFF	TGTGCCAGCAGCTTAATGAGGAACACTGAAGCTTTCTTT
TRBV27	TRBJ1-6	.	once	CASSFLGSQSSYNSPLHF	TGTGCCAGCAGTTTCCTGGGGAGTCAGAGCTCCTATAATTCACCCCTCCACTTT
TRBV5-1	TRBJ1-1	.	.	CASSMVGREAFF	TGCGCCAGCAGCATGGTGGGACGTGAAGCTTTCTTT
TRBV28	TRBJ1-5	.	.	CASSLGDRSQPQHF	TGTGCCAGCAGTTTGGGAGACAGGAGTCAGCCCCAGCATTTT
TRBV7-8	TRBJ1-5	.	.	CASSLGGQPQHF	TGTGCCAGCAGCTTAGGGGGTCAGCCCCAGCATTTT
TRBV7-3	TRBJ2-5	TRBD1	.	CASSFGTGSVQETQYF	TGTGCCAGCAGCTTTGGGACAGGGAGTGTCCAAGAGACCCAGTACTTC
TRBV27	TRBJ1-5	.	.	CASSLHRVKGNQPQHF	TGTGCCAGCAGTCTACACAGGGTTAAGGGCAATCAGCCCCAGCATTTT
TRBV27	TRBJ2-5	.	.	CASSLDSARTQETQYF	TGTGCCAGCAGTTTAGATTCGGCCAGGACTCAAGAGACCCAGTACTTC
TRBV6-1	TRBJ1-5	.	.	CASSESGNQPQHF	TGTGCCAGCAGCGAGTCGGGAAATCAGCCCCAGCATTTT
TRBV7-8	TRBJ2-3	.	.	CASNGGEGTQYF	TGTGCCAGCAACGGTGGGGAAGGTACGCAGTATTTT
TRBV6-5	TRBJ1-2	.	.	CASRMVVEANYGYTF	TGTGCCAGCAGGATGGTGGTTGAAGCTAACTATGGCTACACCTTC
TRBV7-3	TRBJ1-1	TRBD1	once	CASSLGLRGYTEAFF	TGTGCCAGCAGCTTAGGACTCAGGGGGTACACTGAAGCTTTCTTT
TRBV7-9	TRBJ2-1	.	.	CASSPSGDNEQFF	TGTGCCAGCAGCCCCTCCGGGGACAATGAGCAGTTCTTC
TRBV27	TRBJ2-2	.	.	CASSVTTGTQIIGELFF	TGTGCCAGCAGTGTTACAACCGGGACGCAAATTATAGGGGAGCTGTTTTTT
TRBV28	TRBJ1-5	TRBD1	.	CASSGDRVWQPQHF	TGTGCCAGCAGTGGGGACAGGGTCTGGCAGCCCCAGCATTTT
TRBV7-3	TRBJ2-5	TRBD1	.	CASSPRQGTGETQYF	TGTGCCAGCAGCCCCAGACAGGGGACCGGAGAGACCCAGTACTTC
TRBV12-5	TRBJ2-7	.	.	CASGTDTYEQYF	TGTGCTAGTGGAACAGATACCTACGAGCAGTACTTC
TRBV29-1	TRBJ2-5	.	once	CSVAGAGGGLETQYF	TGCAGCGTGGCGGGGGCGGGCGGAGGTTTAGAGACCCAGTACTTC
TRBV11-3	TRBJ2-5	TRBD2	once	CASSPGLAGEGYQETQYF	TGTGCCAGCAGCCCGGGACTAGCGGGAGAAGGGTACCAAGAGACCCAGTACTTC
TRBV2	TRBJ1-6	.	.	CASRSGSPLHF	TGTGCCAGCAGGAGCGGATCACCCCTCCACTTT
TRBV5-4	TRBJ2-1	TRBD1	.	CASSSPGVRGIRDEQFF	TGTGCCAGCAGCTCCCCAGGAGTCAGGGGGATAAGGGATGAGCAGTTCTTC
TRBV2	TRBJ1-1	TRBD1	.	CASRPDRRMNTEAFF	TGTGCCAGCAGACCGGACAGGCGCATGAACACTGAAGCTTTCTTT
TRBV5-1	TRBJ2-5	.	few	CASSLVLSETQYF	TGCGCCAGCAGCTTGGTACTTTCAGAGACCCAGTACTTC
TRBV18	TRBJ2-2	.	.	CASSLALPATNTGELFF	TGTGCCAGCTCACTAGCCCTACCAGCGACTAACACCGGGGAGCTGTTTTTT
TRBV7-8	TRBJ1-4	.	.	CASSNITGLATNEKLFF	TGTGCCAGCAGCAACATAACAGGTCTTGCAACTAATGAAAAACTGTTTTTT
TRBV19	TRBJ1-1	TRBD1	.	CASSISARGKAEAFF	TGTGCCAGTAGTATATCGGCCAGGGGGAAAGCTGAAGCTTTCTTT
TRBV7-2	TRBJ2-1	.	.	CASSLLGAGLTYNEQFF	TGTGCCAGCAGCTTGCTCGGGGCGGGACTTACCTACAATGAGCAGTTCTTC
TRBV14	TRBJ2-1	TRBD2	.	CASSQVAGAHNEQFF	TGTGCCAGCAGCCAAGTCGCGGGAGCCCACAATGAGCAGTTCTTC
TRBV5-1	TRBJ2-7	TRBD1	.	CASSLTGTAVEQYF	TGCGCCAGCAGCTTGACGGGGACAGCGGTCGAGCAGTACTTC
TRBV11-3	TRBJ2-7	.	.	CASSLSTSYEQYF	TGTGCCAGCAGCTTAAGCACTTCCTACGAGCAGTACTTC